The clone carrying this T cell receptor beta chain was counted once. The entry originates in a study of blood T cell repertoires in COVID-19. For the study at large: Whether acute or convalescent, the COVID-19 samples came from the United States, Italy and Spain.

In the original processing: Reference gene primer amplification gave estimated nucleated cell counts. TCRdb keeps only in-frame clones here, not all; method: immunoSEQ multiplex PCR. V and J calls plus clone size are reproduced from that table; the DNA served to infer D and trimming. The table includes about 200,000 clones, about four fifths detected once. CDR3 length equals 14 residues. V gave up 4 bases and J gave up 0 bases; unmatched junction bases: 2. The germline V gene has CDR1 MDHEN and CDR2 SYDVKM. The gene calls are TRBV28 and TRBJ1-1; 7 nucleotides align to TRBD1. The sequencing input was peripheral blood. The receptor comes from a woman aged 80 or over with COVID-19, enrolled during active disease. The DNA for the CDR3 is TGTGCCAGCAGTTCGACAGGGATGAACACTGAAGCTTTCTTT. Translating gives CASSSTGMNTEAFF.